The rows below give T cell receptor beta chains drawn from one sample of a study of breast tumors, draining lymph nodes, adjacent tissues. TCRdb re-called the multiplex PCR reads through MiXCR, storing one row per CDR3 protein. In the table there are tens of thousands of distinct CDR3 sequences, approximately 45% of which are singletons. The sequencing input was breast tumor tissue. These receptors were collected from a female donor with breast cancer. Some clones in this sample may be carry-over from other donors' samples. Each CDR3 is given with its conserved first and last residue. Each record gives: D gene, J gene, V gene, clone size, CDR3 DNA, CDR3 protein. The D gene is left open where the match is weak. Not all rows give a size; the values are once, few, many and, for expanded clones, a class.

NA,TRBJ1-5,TRBV20-1,NA,TGCAGTGCGGAGGGAGGGGGGTTCGATCAGCCCCAGCATTTT,CSAEGGGFDQPQHF
TRBD2,TRBJ2-3,TRBV20-1,NA,TGCAGTGCTAAAAGACTAGCGGGTTCCACGACGCAGTATTTT,CSAKRLAGSTTQYF
TRBD2,TRBJ2-3,TRBV7-2,NA,TGTGCCAGCAGCTTAGCCCCCGGGAGGGGGCAGTATTTT,CASSLAPGRGQYF
TRBD2,TRBJ2-1,TRBV11-2,NA,TGCGCCAGCAGTTGGGGCGGGGGCTACAATGAGCAGTTCTTC,CASSWGGGYNEQFF
NA,TRBJ2-7,TRBV11-2,many,TGTGCCAGCAGCCATGAACGGGTGGAGCAGTACTTC,CASSHERVEQYF
TRBD1,TRBJ2-1,TRBV7-9,NA,TGTGCCAGCAGCCCTACCCGGACAGGGGTTAATGAGCAGTTCTTC,CASSPTRTGVNEQFF
NA,TRBJ2-3,TRBV20-1,many,TGCAGTGCTAGAGGGGAACACACAGATACGCAGTATTTT,CSARGEHTDTQYF
TRBD2,TRBJ2-2,TRBV6-1,NA,TGTGCCAGCAGCGATCGACTAGCCCCCGGGGAGCTGCTTTTT,CASSDRLAPGELLF
NA,TRBJ1-5,TRBV10-3,many,TGTGCCATCAGTGAGTCGAAGCAGGTCGCGAACGAGCCCCAGCATTTT,CAISESKQVANEPQHF
NA,TRBJ2-7,TRBV30,many,TGTGCCTGGAATCGGGACCTCTACGAGCAGTACTTC,CAWNRDLYEQYF
NA,TRBJ2-2,TRBV19,many,TGTGCCAGTAGCGGGGGACAGAAGAACACCGGGGAGCTGTTTTTT,CASSGGQKNTGELFF
NA,TRBJ1-2,TRBV5-1,many,TGCGCCAGCAGCCTTGGGGCTATCATGGACTATGGCTACACCTTC,CASSLGAIMDYGYTF
NA,TRBJ2-5,TRBV7-2,many,TGTGCCAGCAGCTTATCCCCCGGAGGAAGGTTTCAAGAGACCCAGTACTTC,CASSLSPGGRFQETQYF
TRBD2,TRBJ2-3,TRBV7-9,NA,TGTGCCAGCAACACCGCCGGGACTAGCGGTTTAACAGATACGCAGTATTTT,CASNTAGTSGLTDTQYF
NA,TRBJ2-5,TRBV4-1,many,TGCGCCAGCAGCCAAGATCAGGGTAATTTCGGAGAGACCCAGTACTTC,CASSQDQGNFGETQYF
NA,TRBJ2-1,TRBV7-3,NA,TGTGCCGGCAGCTTATCGGGACTTTGCCGCAATGAGCAGTTCTTC,CAGSLSGLCRNEQFF
NA,TRBJ2-2,TRBV3-1,NA,TGTCCCAGCAGCCAAATCGGAGATACGAACACCGGGGAGCTGTTTTTT,CPSSQIGDTNTGELFF
TRBD2,TRBJ2-5,TRBV7-9,many,TGTGCCAGCACGGATTGGACTAGCGGGAGATCAGAGACCCAGTACTTC,CASTDWTSGRSETQYF
NA,TRBJ2-1,TRBV12-5,NA,TGTGCCAGCAGACCCCGGACCGTGTTATGGCAGTTCTTC,CASRPRTVLWQFF
NA,TRBJ1-2,TRBV10-3,NA,TGTGCCATCAGTGTCAGGGGCTCAGGCTACACCTTC,CAISVRGSGYTF
TRBD1,TRBJ1-2,TRBV5-1,NA,TGCGCCAGCAGCTTGACAGGGGGCAATGGCTACACCTTC,CASSLTGGNGYTF
NA,TRBJ1-5,TRBV18,once,TGTGCCAGCTCACCACCCATAGGCGACCATCAGCCCCAGCATTTT,CASSPPIGDHQPQHF
TRBD2,TRBJ2-2,TRBV7-9,NA,TGTGCCAGCAGCCAAGCGGGAGGTACCGGGGAGCTGTTTTTT,CASSQAGGTGELFF
TRBD1,TRBJ1-4,TRBV29-1,many,TGCAGCGTTGACAGTCAGGGGGCTCAAAAACTGTTTTTT,CSVDSQGAQKLFF
TRBD1,TRBJ1-6,TRBV7-8,medium-sized,TGTGCCAGCAGCTTAGGGGACAGCTACAATTCACCCCTCCACTTT,CASSLGDSYNSPLHF
TRBD1,TRBJ1-1,TRBV5-1,NA,TGCGCCAGCAGCTTCCGGGACAGGGGGACTGTGAACACTGAAGCTTTCTTT,CASSFRDRGTVNTEAFF
NA,TRBJ2-3,TRBV10-3,NA,TGTGCCATCAGTGAGGGACAGAGCACAGATACGCAGTATTTT,CAISEGQSTDTQYF